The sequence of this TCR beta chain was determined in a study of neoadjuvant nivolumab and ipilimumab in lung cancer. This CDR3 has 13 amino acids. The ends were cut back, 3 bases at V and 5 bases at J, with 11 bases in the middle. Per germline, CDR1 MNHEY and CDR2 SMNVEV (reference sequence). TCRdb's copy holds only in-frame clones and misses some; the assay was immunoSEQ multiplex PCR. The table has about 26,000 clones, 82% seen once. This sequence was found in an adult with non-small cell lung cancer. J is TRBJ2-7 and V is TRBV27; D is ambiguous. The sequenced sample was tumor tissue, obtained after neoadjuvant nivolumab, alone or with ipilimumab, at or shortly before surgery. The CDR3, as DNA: TGTGCCAGCAGTTTCATCCCCGGCAACGAGCAGTACTTC. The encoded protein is CASSFIPGNEQYF.